The rows below give T cell receptor beta chains drawn from one sample of a study of T cell responses to AZD1222 COVID-19 vaccine. TCRdb's table, derived via immunoSEQ multiplex PCR, lists solely in-frame clones and lacks some. The sample records under 200,000 clones, 88% being singletons. The specimen was peripheral blood, collected 28 days after the second AZD1222 dose. Receptors were obtained from an adult who received the AZD1222 COVID-19 vaccine. Both conserved end residues are part of each CDR3. The D gene is left open where the match is weak. Some rows have no size entry. The others give once, few or many, or a class for an expanded clone.

-	once	TRBV19	TRBJ1-5	TGTGCCAGTAGTATAGCAGGGAGGGGTCAGCCCCAGCATTTT	CASSIAGRGQPQHF
-	-	TRBV14	TRBJ2-1	TGTGCCAGCAGCCAAGATTCTGGGGAGTTTGAGCAGTTCTTC	CASSQDSGEFEQFF
TRBD1	-	TRBV28	TRBJ2-6	TGTGCCAGCAGCCCAACCCTCCGGGACAGGGGGTCCGGGGCCAACGTCCTGACTTTC	CASSPTLRDRGSGANVLTF
-	-	TRBV5-1	TRBJ2-5	TGCGCCAGCAGTCAGAACCCTAGCTACCGGGAGACCCAGTACTTC	CASSQNPSYRETQYF
-	-	TRBV24-1	TRBJ2-3	TGTGCCACCAGTGATTTAGGGCGGAGTCCCCCCGATACGCAGTATTTT	CATSDLGRSPPDTQYF
TRBD2	-	TRBV4-3	TRBJ2-2	TGCGCCAGCAGCCTCCGGACTAGCGGGAACACCGGGGAGCTGTTTTTT	CASSLRTSGNTGELFF
TRBD2	-	TRBV13	TRBJ2-1	TGTGCCAGCAGTCTAGCGGGAGGTTATGCCCTTCGGCAGTTCTTC	CASSLAGGYALRQFF
-	-	TRBV28	TRBJ2-1	TGTGCCAGCAGGCTAGACGTAGGCCCGTACAATGAGCAGTTCTTC	CASRLDVGPYNEQFF
-	-	TRBV9	TRBJ1-1	TGTGCCAGCAGCGTAGTATCCAGCACTGAAGCTTTCTTT	CASSVVSSTEAFF
TRBD1	-	TRBV5-8	TRBJ1-1	TGTGCCAGCAGCTTGAATTCGGGGACAGTGAACACTGAAGCTTTCTTT	CASSLNSGTVNTEAFF
TRBD1	-	TRBV6-2/TRBV6-3	TRBJ2-2	TGTGCCAGCAGTTTATTCCCGGGACAGGGGAGAACCGGGGAGCTGTTTTTT	CASSLFPGQGRTGELFF
TRBD2	-	TRBV28	TRBJ2-3	TGTGCCAGCAGCTTTTACCCGGGACTAGCGGTGCCTAGCACAGATACGCAGTATTTT	CASSFYPGLAVPSTDTQYF
-	-	TRBV28	TRBJ2-7	TGTGCCAGCATGACACAGCTCTACGAGCAGTACTTC	CASMTQLYEQYF
TRBD2	-	TRBV5-1	TRBJ2-1	TGCGCCAGCAGCTTGGTATTTACTAGCGGGAATGAGCAGTTCTTC	CASSLVFTSGNEQFF
-	-	TRBV30	TRBJ1-2	TGTGCCTGGGGGAGGACGGGGAACTATGGCTACACCTTC	CAWGRTGNYGYTF
TRBD2	-	TRBV7-2	TRBJ2-1	TGTGCCAGCAGCTTAGGGGGAGGGCCCCCCAATGAGCAGTTCTTC	CASSLGGGPPNEQFF
-	-	TRBV6-5	TRBJ2-7	TGTGCCAGCAGTCGGGACCGCTCCTACGAGCAGTACTTC	CASSRDRSYEQYF
-	-	TRBV11-3	TRBJ2-2	TGTGCCAGCAGCCCCAAAGCCGGAACTAGCAGGGCCGGGGAGCTGTTTTTT	CASSPKAGTSRAGELFF
TRBD1	-	TRBV6-4	TRBJ1-5	TGTGCCAGCAGTGACTCGGGGACAGGGAATCAGCCCCAGCATTTT	CASSDSGTGNQPQHF
TRBD1	-	TRBV5-1	TRBJ2-2	TGCGCCAGCAGCCGGGACAGGTTTACCGGGGAGCTGTTTTTT	CASSRDRFTGELFF